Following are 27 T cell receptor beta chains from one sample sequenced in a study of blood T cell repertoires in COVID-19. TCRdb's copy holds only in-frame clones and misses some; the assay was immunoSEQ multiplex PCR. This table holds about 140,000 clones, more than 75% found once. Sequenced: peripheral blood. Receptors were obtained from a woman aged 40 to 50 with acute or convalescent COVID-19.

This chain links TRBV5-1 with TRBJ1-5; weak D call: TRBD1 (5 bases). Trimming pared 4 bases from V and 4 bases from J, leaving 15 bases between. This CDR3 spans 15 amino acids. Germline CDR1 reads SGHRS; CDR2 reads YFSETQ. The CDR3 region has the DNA TGCGCCAGCAGCGAGGGACTATCAGGGAATCAGCCCCAGCATTTT. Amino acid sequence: CASSEGLSGNQPQHF.

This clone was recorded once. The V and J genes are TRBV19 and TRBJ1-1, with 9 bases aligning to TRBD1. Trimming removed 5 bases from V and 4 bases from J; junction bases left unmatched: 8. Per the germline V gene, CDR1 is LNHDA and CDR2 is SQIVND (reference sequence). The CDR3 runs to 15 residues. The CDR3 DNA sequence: TGTGCCAGTAGTCTACACAGGGGGCCCCTCACTGAAGCTTTCTTT. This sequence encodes CASSLHRGPLTEAFF.

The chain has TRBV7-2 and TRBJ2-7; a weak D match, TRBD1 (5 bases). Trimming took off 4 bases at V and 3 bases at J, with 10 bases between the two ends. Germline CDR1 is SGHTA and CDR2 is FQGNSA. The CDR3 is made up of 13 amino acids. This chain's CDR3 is CASSSGPIYEQYF. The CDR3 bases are TGTGCCAGCAGCTCAGGGCCCATCTACGAGCAGTACTTC.

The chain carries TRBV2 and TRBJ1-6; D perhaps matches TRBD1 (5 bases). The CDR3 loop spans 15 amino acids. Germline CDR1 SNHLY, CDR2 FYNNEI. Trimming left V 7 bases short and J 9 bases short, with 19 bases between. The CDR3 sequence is CASILQAGPSSPLHF. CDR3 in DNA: TGTGCCAGCATTCTCCAGGCAGGGCCGAGTTCACCCCTCCACTTT.

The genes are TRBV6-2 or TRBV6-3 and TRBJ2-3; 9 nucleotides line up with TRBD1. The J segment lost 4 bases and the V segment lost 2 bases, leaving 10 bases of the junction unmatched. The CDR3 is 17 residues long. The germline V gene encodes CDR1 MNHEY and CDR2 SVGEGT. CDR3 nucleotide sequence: TGTGCCAGCAGTTACCGCCCGGGACAGGGAGGTTCAGATACGCAGTATTTT. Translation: CASSYRPGQGGSDTQYF.

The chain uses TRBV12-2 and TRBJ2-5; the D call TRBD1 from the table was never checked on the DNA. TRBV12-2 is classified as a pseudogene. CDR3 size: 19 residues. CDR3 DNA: TGTGCAAGTCGCTTACTGTCGCGCCGCTTCCAGGGGGCGAAGGAGACCCAGTACTTC. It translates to CASRLLSRRFQGAKETQYF.

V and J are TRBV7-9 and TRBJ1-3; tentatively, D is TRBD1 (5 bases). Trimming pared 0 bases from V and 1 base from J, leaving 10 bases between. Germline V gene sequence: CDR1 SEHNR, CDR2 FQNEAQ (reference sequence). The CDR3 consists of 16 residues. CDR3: CASSLAKGLSGNTIYF. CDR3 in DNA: TGTGCCAGCAGCTTAGCGAAGGGACTTTCTGGAAACACCATATATTTT.

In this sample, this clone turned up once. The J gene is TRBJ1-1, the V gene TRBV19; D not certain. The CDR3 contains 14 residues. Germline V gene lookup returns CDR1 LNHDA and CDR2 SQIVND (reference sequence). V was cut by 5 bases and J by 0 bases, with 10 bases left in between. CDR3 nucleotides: TGTGCCAGTAGTCTGGTGGCCATGAACACTGAAGCTTTCTTT. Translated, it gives CASSLVAMNTEAFF.

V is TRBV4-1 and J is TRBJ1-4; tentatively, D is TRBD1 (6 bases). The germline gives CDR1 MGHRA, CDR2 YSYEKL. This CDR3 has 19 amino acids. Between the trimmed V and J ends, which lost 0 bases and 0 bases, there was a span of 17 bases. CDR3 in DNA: TGCGCCAGCAGCCAAGATCCGTACAGGGACCGAGCAACTAATGAAAAACTGTTTTTT. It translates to CASSQDPYRDRATNEKLFF.

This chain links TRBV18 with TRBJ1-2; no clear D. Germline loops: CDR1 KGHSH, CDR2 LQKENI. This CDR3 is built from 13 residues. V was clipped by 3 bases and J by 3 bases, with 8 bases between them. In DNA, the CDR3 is TGTGCCAGCTCACCGACACTTGACTATGGCTACACCTTC. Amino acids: CASSPTLDYGYTF.

This chain's CDR3 is CASRAGDGTQPQHF. CDR3 nucleotides: TGTGCCAGCAGAGCAGGGGATGGTACTCAGCCCCAGCATTTT. This rearrangement joins TRBV2 to TRBJ1-5, with D perhaps TRBD1 (6 bases). The CDR3 covers 14 residues. V lost 6 bases to trimming and J lost 6 bases, with 15 bases between them. The germline V gene has CDR1 SNHLY and CDR2 FYNNEI.

This CDR3 reads CASSRGQGTGELFF. The DNA for the CDR3 is TGCGCCAGCAGCCGCGGACAGGGCACCGGGGAGCTGTTTTTT. The chain has TRBV4-3 and TRBJ2-2, with 8 bases aligning to TRBD1. There are 14 residues in the CDR3. Germline V gene data show CDR1 as LGHNA and CDR2 as YSLEER. V gave up 4 bases and J gave up 4 bases; unmatched junction bases: 2.

This CDR3 reads CASRRTSGYTGELFF. In DNA, the CDR3 is TGTGCCAGCAGGAGGACTAGCGGTTACACCGGGGAGCTGTTTTTT. The rearrangement uses TRBV27 and TRBJ2-2; 10 positions agree with TRBD2. Germline CDR1 reads MNHEY; CDR2 reads SMNVEV (reference sequence). V trimming: 6 bases; J trimming: 3 bases; junction bases outside the gene matches: 4. This CDR3 is 15 amino acids long.

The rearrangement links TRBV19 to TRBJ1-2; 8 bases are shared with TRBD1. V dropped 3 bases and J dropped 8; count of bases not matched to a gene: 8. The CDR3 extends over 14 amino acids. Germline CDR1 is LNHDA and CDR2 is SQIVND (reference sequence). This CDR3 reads CASSIQGAPGGYTF. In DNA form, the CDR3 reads TGTGCCAGTAGTATCCAGGGGGCGCCGGGCGGCTACACCTTC.

CDR3 DNA sequence: TGTGCCAGCCGCCAGGGGGAGTTGAATCAGCCCCAGCATTTT. Translating it yields CASRQGELNQPQHF. The chain employs TRBV19 and TRBJ1-5, with 7 positions matching TRBD1. With 9 bases clipped from V and 4 bases from J, the junction kept 9 bases outside the gene matches. CDR3 size: 14 residues. Per germline, CDR1 LNHDA and CDR2 SQIVND (reference sequence).

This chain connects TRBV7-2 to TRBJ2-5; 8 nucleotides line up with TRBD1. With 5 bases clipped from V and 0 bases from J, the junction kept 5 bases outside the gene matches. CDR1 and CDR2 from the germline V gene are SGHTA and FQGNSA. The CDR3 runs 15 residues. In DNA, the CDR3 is TGTGCCAGCAGCCGTGGACAGGGCTACCAAGAGACCCAGTACTTC. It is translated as CASSRGQGYQETQYF.

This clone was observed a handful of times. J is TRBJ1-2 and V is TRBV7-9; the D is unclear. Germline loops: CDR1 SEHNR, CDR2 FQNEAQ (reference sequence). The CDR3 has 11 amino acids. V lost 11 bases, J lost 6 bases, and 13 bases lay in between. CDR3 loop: CAGEVFDGYTF. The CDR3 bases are TGTGCCGGAGAGGTTTTCGATGGCTACACCTTC.

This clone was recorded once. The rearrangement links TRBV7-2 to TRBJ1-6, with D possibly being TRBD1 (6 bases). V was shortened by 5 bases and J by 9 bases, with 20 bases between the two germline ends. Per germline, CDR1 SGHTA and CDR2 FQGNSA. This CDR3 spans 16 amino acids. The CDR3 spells CASSPRGTGWSSPLHF. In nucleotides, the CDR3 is TGTGCCAGCAGCCCGAGGGGGACGGGATGGAGTTCACCCCTCCACTTT.

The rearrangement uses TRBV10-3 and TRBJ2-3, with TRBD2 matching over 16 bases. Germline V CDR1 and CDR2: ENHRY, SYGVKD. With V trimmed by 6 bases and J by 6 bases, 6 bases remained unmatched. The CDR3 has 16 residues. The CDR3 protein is CAISGTSGGEADTQYF. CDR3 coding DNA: TGTGCCATCAGCGGGACTAGCGGGGGGGAGGCGGATACGCAGTATTTT.

The CDR3 protein is CASSPSLNEKLFF. CDR3 nucleotide sequence: TGTGCCAGCAGCCCCAGTCTTAATGAAAAACTGTTTTTT. V gene TRBV5-4 combines with J gene TRBJ1-4, with unresolved D. Trimming took 4 bases from V and 4 from J, leaving 8 bases between them. Germline V CDR1 and CDR2: SGHNT, YYREEE (reference sequence). The CDR3 runs 13 residues. The whole variable domain, remainder taken from reference TRBV5-4 and TRBJ1-4, is ETGVTQSPTHLIKTRGQQVTLRCSSQSGHNTVSWYQQALGQGPQFIFQYYREEENGRGNFPPRFSGLQFPNYSSELNVNALELDDSALYLCASSPSLNEKLFFGSGTQLSVL.

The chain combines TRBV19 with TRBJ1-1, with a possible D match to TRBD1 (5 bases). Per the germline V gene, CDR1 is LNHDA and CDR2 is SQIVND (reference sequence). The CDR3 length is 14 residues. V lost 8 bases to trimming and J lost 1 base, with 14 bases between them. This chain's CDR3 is CASRDFGGNTEAFF. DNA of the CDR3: TGTGCCAGTCGCGATTTCGGGGGGAACACTGAAGCTTTCTTT.

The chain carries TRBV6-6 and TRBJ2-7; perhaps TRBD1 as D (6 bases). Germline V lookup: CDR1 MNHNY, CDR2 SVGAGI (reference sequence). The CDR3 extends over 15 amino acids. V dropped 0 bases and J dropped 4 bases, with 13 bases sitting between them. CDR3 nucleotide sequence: TGTGCCAGCAGTTACTCGACAAACAGGGTGTACGAGCAGTACTTC. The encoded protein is CASSYSTNRVYEQYF.

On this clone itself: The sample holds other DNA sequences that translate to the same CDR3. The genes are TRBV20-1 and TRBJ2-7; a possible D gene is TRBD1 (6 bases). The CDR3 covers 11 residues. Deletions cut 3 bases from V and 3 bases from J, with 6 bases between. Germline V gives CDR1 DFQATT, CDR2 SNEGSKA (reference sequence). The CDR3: CSARDSYEQYF. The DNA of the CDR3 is TGCAGTGCTAGGGACAGCTACGAGCAGTACTTC.

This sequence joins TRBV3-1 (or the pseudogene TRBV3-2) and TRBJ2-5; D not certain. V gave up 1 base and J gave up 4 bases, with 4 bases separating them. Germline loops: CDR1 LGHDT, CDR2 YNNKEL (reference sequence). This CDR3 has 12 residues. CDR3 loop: CASSQVSETQYF. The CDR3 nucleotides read TGTGCCAGCAGCCAAGTATCAGAGACCCAGTACTTC.

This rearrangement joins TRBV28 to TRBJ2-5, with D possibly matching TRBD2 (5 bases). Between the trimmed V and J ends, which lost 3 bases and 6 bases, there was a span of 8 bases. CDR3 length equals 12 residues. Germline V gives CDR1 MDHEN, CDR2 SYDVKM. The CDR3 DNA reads TGTGCCAGCAGTTTGGCGGGTCAGACCCAGTACTTC. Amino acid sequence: CASSLAGQTQYF. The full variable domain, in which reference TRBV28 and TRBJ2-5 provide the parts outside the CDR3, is DVKVTQSSRYLVKRTGEKVFLECVQDMDHENMFWYRQDPGLGLRLIYFSYDVKMKEKGDIPEGYSVSREKKERFSLILESASTNQTSMYLCASSLAGQTQYFGPGTRLLVL.

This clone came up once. DNA of the CDR3: TGCGCCAGCAGCCAAGATCCGATTATTCCCGGGAATGAAAAACTGTTTTTT. Protein sequence: CASSQDPIIPGNEKLFF. The V gene is TRBV4-3, the J gene TRBJ1-4, with no clear D. V lost 0 bases, J lost 5 bases, and 16 bases lay in between. Germline CDR1 is LGHNA and CDR2 is YSLEER. The CDR3 is made up of 17 amino acids.

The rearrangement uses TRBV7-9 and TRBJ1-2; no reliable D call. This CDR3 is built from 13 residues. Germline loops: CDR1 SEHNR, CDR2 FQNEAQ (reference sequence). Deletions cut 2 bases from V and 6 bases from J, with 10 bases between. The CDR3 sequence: CASSLLSDNGYTF. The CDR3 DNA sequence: TGTGCCAGCAGCTTATTATCCGACAATGGCTACACCTTC.